Described below is a single T cell receptor (beta chain) sequence and its context. The data originate from a study of blood T cell repertoires in COVID-19. Looking at the study overall: The analysed material was cDNA or gDNA that came from T cells, B-cell-depleted T cells, or PBMCs.

Measured with immunoSEQ multiplex PCR; TCRdb has only the in-frame clones, and not every one. Here the sample spans approximately 240,000 clones, about four fifths being singletons. Germline V gene lookup returns CDR1 KGHSH and CDR2 LQKENI. Trimming removed 3 bases from V and 9 bases from J; junction bases left unmatched: 10. The CDR3 covers 15 residues. The chain carries TRBV18 and TRBJ2-1, with TRBD2 identical over 8 bases. The sequence came from a middle-aged woman with acute COVID-19. Sequenced sample: PBMCs or T cells enriched from blood (not recorded which). The CDR3: CASSPTGTRRIEQFF. CDR3 nucleotide sequence: TGTGCCAGCTCACCCACCGGGACTAGAAGGATTGAGCAGTTCTTC.